Shown below are 15 T cell receptor beta chains from a single sample sequenced in a study of Tregs in tolerant kidney transplant recipients. The assay was immunoSEQ multiplex PCR, and TCRdb's table has in-frame clones only and misses some. Here the sample spans some 70,000 clones, roughly 91% being singletons. The specimen comprised CD4+ T cells from blood, sampled before the transplant. These receptors were obtained from a human donor who received a combined kidney and bone marrow transplant.

The genes are TRBV19 and TRBJ1-5; 7 bases agree with TRBD1. V lost 4 bases to trimming and J lost 4 bases; unmatched junction nucleotides: 7. Looked up from germline, CDR1 is LNHDA and CDR2 is SQIVND (reference sequence). The CDR3 sequence is 15 residues long. As DNA, the CDR3 is TGTGCCAGTAGTACCCGGCAGGGGGAGAATCAGCCCCAGCATTTT. It translates to CASSTRQGENQPQHF.

The rearrangement joins TRBV28 to TRBJ1-2, with TRBD1 matching over 7 bases. Germline loops: CDR1 MDHEN, CDR2 SYDVKM. Trimming removed 4 bases from V and 3 bases from J; junction bases left unmatched: 20. The CDR3 sequence is 19 residues long. In nucleotides, the CDR3 is TGTGCCAGCAGTTCCACCGGGACAGTCCTACTTGGACCCCACTATGGCTACACCTTC. Protein sequence: CASSSTGTVLLGPHYGYTF.

The rearrangement joins TRBV19 to TRBJ2-2, with 8 bases that match TRBD1. The germline CDR1 and CDR2 sequences are LNHDA and SQIVND (reference sequence). The CDR3 runs 17 residues. With V trimmed by 7 bases and J by 2 bases, 12 bases remained unmatched. CDR3 protein: CASTPRGDRPNTGELFF. In nucleotides, the CDR3 is TGTGCCAGTACCCCAAGGGGGGACAGGCCTAACACCGGGGAGCTGTTTTTT.

The rearrangement joins TRBV15 to TRBJ2-7; the match to TRBD1 covers 7 bases. The V segment lost 4 bases and the J segment 10 bases; nucleotides outside the gene matches: 4. CDR1 and CDR2 from the germline V gene are LNHNV and YYDKDF (reference sequence). This CDR3 has 11 amino acids. The CDR3 sequence is CATSTGTVQYF. CDR3 sequence (DNA): TGTGCCACCAGCACCGGGACAGTACAGTACTTC.

The chain couples TRBV11-3 to TRBJ2-1; 10 nucleotides match TRBD1. From germline, CDR1 is SGHNT and CDR2 YENEEA. The junction had 8 bases not matched to a gene; V was cut back by 4 bases and J by 5 bases. The CDR3 is made up of 16 amino acids. CDR3 protein: CASSSGPGQGHNEQFF. The DNA of the CDR3 is TGTGCCAGCAGCTCGGGTCCGGGACAGGGGCACAATGAGCAGTTCTTC.

V usage is TRBV7-8 and J usage is TRBJ2-5, with TRBD2 identical over 7 bases. Germline V gene lookup returns CDR1 SGHVS and CDR2 FQNEAQ. The CDR3 runs 13 residues. Trimming at V came to 2 bases and at J to 5 bases, leaving 2 bases not matched to a gene. Here the CDR3 reads CASSLRGGETQYF. The CDR3 DNA sequence: TGTGCCAGCAGCTTAAGGGGAGGGGAGACCCAGTACTTC.

This rearrangement joins TRBV6-6 to TRBJ2-7, with D unclear. The V end lost 7 bases, the J end lost 2 bases, and 9 bases lay between the germline ends. The CDR3 loop spans 12 amino acids. From germline, CDR1 is MNHNY and CDR2 SVGAGI (reference sequence). The chain's CDR3 is CASKDQAYEQYF. The CDR3 nucleotides read TGTGCCAGCAAGGATCAGGCCTACGAGCAGTACTTC.

CDR3 amino acids: CASSLDGNNQPQHF. DNA for the CDR3: TGCGCCAGCAGCTTGGACGGGAACAATCAGCCCCAGCATTTT. The chain recombines TRBV5-1 with TRBJ1-5; no reliable D call. The V and J ends lost 0 bases and 3 bases respectively, with 7 bases between them. Per germline, CDR1 SGHRS and CDR2 YFSETQ. The CDR3 covers 14 residues.

This chain joins TRBV2 and TRBJ2-1; TRBD2 might be the D (5 bases). In germline, CDR1 is SNHLY, CDR2 FYNNEI. This CDR3 is 14 amino acids long. The germline V and J ends were trimmed by 8 bases and 7 bases, with 18 bases remaining between them. Written as DNA, the CDR3 is TGTGCCAGCGGAACCGGTCTACTAGTTAATGAGCAGTTCTTC. This sequence encodes CASGTGLLVNEQFF.

J is TRBJ1-2 and V is TRBV4-3; D call uncertain. The germline V and J ends were trimmed by 4 bases and 4 bases, with 19 bases remaining between them. Germline CDR1 and CDR2: LGHNA and YSLEER. The CDR3 is made up of 16 amino acids. CDR3 region: CASSLFSGAGGYGYTF. The CDR3 DNA is TGCGCCAGCAGCCTATTCTCCGGTGCCGGAGGCTATGGCTACACCTTC.

This clone was seen more than once but under ten times. V gene TRBV5-1 combines with J gene TRBJ2-7, with D maybe TRBD1 (5 bases). The CDR3 runs to 13 residues. Per germline, CDR1 SGHRS and CDR2 YFSETQ. The ends were cut back, 5 bases at V and 5 bases at J, with 14 bases in the middle. The CDR3 reads CASSQQAGHEQYF. The CDR3 DNA reads as TGCGCCAGCAGTCAACAGGCAGGCCACGAGCAGTACTTC.

The chain has TRBV6-1 and TRBJ1-2; TRBD1 agrees at 7 bases. In germline, CDR1 is MNHNS, CDR2 SASEGT. The CDR3 totals 13 residues. V lost 10 bases to trimming and J lost 0 bases; unmatched junction nucleotides: 5. The CDR3 here is CATTGQTNYGYTF. CDR3 nucleotides: TGTGCCACAACGGGACAGACTAACTATGGCTACACCTTC.

For the CDR3, the DNA is TGTGCCAGCAGTCCCGGACAGGCAAACTATGGCTACACCTTC. It yields the protein CASSPGQANYGYTF. V gene TRBV6-5 combines with J gene TRBJ1-2, with 7 bases fitting TRBD1. This CDR3 is 14 amino acids long. J lost 2 bases, V lost 5 bases, and 5 bases had no gene match. Germline values: CDR1 MNHEY, CDR2 SVGAGI.

A single count supports this clone. The rearrangement uses TRBV18 and TRBJ2-1; D unresolved. The CDR3 has 15 residues. Trimming removed 0 bases at V and 8 bases at J, with 14 bases between. From germline, CDR1 is KGHSH and CDR2 LQKENI. CDR3 protein: CASSPPLRPLDEQFF. Written as DNA, the CDR3 is TGTGCCAGCTCACCACCGTTGCGTCCGTTGGATGAGCAGTTCTTC.

V usage is TRBV4-1 and J usage is TRBJ2-3, with TRBD1 matching 7 bases. V lost 2 bases to trimming and J lost 6 bases; unmatched junction nucleotides: 17. This CDR3 has 18 amino acids. Germline V gene sequence: CDR1 MGHRA, CDR2 YSYEKL. For the CDR3, the DNA is TGCGCCAGCAGCCAATCCGTATTCGACAGGGCTCGTCGTGATACGCAGTATTTT. Translation gives CASSQSVFDRARRDTQYF.